These 7 T cell receptor beta chains share one sample of origin, sequenced in a study of patients and donors after allogeneic stem cell transplantation. TCRdb reanalysed the RT-PCR reads using MiXCR and keeps one entry per CDR3 protein. The sample lists approximately 160,000 distinct CDR3 sequences, roughly 31% seen once, with 2.5% to 3.5% in the top ten. The source material was blood, either unsorted or a sorted T cell fraction (not recorded which). The origin of the receptors is a human donor who was either an allogeneic HSCT recipient or a stem cell or donor lymphocyte infusion donor (not recorded which). It is not recorded whose cells these are; they may come from a transplant donor.

This clonotype was counted only a few times. The rearrangement uses TRBV9 and TRBJ1-1; D gene unclear. The ends were cut back, 4 bases at V and 5 bases at J, with 9 bases in the middle. Germline V gene data show CDR1 as SGDLS and CDR2 as YYNGEE. This CDR3 contains 12 residues. The CDR3 spells CASSPFETEAFF. CDR3 in DNA: TGTGCCAGCAGCCCTTTTGAGACTGAAGCTTTCTTT.

This chain connects TRBV6-2 or TRBV6-3 to TRBJ1-2; D not certain. Germline lookup yields CDR1 MNHEY and CDR2 SVGEGT. Trimming shortened V by 2 bases and J by 2 bases, and 21 bases separated the two germline ends. The CDR3 consists of 18 residues. This CDR3 reads CASSYHPDSGRENYGYTF. The CDR3 DNA is TGTGCCAGCAGTTACCACCCGGACTCTGGGCGGGAAAACTATGGCTACACCTTC.

This clonotype was observed at least ten times. The J gene is TRBJ1-1, the V gene TRBV27; D gene unclear. V was trimmed by 6 bases and J by 2 bases, leaving 4 bases between them. CDR3 length: 11 residues. Germline V CDR1 and CDR2: MNHEY, SMNVEV (reference sequence). The DNA for the CDR3 is TGTGCCAGCAGAATAAACACTGAAGCTTTCTTT. Translating it yields CASRINTEAFF.

This clonotype has a handful of counts. The rearrangement links TRBV29-1 to TRBJ1-2; tentative D call: TRBD1 (6 bases). Looked up from germline, CDR1 is SQVTM and CDR2 is ANQGSEA. Trimming removed 6 bases from V and 3 bases from J, with 11 bases in between. CDR3 length equals 12 residues. Here the CDR3 DNA reads TGCAGCGTAAACTCAGGGGACTATGGCTACACCTTC. Its protein is CSVNSGDYGYTF. Full variable domain (remainder filled in from reference TRBV29-1 and TRBJ1-2): SAVISQKPSRDICQRGTSLTIQCQVDSQVTMMFWYRQQPGQSLTLIATANQGSEATYESGFVIDKFPISRPNLTFSTLTVSNMSPEDSSIYLCSVNSGDYGYTFGSGTRLTVV.

This clonotype was seen a handful of times. In DNA, the CDR3 is TGTGCCAGCAGCCAAGACTCCAACCGTGCCTACTATGGCTACACCTTC. It translates to CASSQDSNRAYYGYTF. The chain links TRBV14 to TRBJ1-2; D gene ambiguous. Germline-derived CDR1 and CDR2 are SGHDN and FVKESK. With 0 bases removed from V and 3 bases from J, the gap between germline ends came to 14 bases. The CDR3 spans 16 residues.

CDR3 nucleotides: TGTGCCACCAGTGATTTGCCTCTAGCGGGAGGAGGAGAGACCCAGTACTTC. The encoded protein is CATSDLPLAGGGETQYF. The V and J genes are TRBV24-1 and TRBJ2-5; 11 nucleotides match TRBD2. Germline lookup yields CDR1 KGHDR and CDR2 SFDVKD. Unmatched junction bases numbered 6, after V lost 0 bases and J lost 4 bases. This CDR3 is 17 amino acids long.

This clonotype was counted ten times or more. This chain joins TRBV7-2 and TRBJ2-5; D may be TRBD1 (6 bases). V lost 5 bases, J lost 2 bases, and 15 bases lay in between. This CDR3 spans 15 amino acids. From germline, CDR1 is SGHTA and CDR2 FQGNSA. CDR3 protein: CASSLRARGQETQYF. CDR3 sequence (DNA): TGTGCCAGCAGCCTAAGGGCCAGGGGACAAGAGACCCAGTACTTC.